A selection of T cell receptor beta chains follows, all from one sample in a study of blood T cell repertoires in COVID-19. The method was immunoSEQ multiplex PCR; TCRdb's version includes in-frame clones alone and lacks a portion of them. The sample has a few hundred thousand clones, over 80% seen once. Source material: peripheral blood. Receptor source: a middle-aged woman who had recovered from COVID-19. CDR3s include the opening cysteine and the closing phenylalanine or tryptophan. A D gene is named only where the DNA matches it firmly. Not all rows give a size; the values are once, few, many and, for expanded clones, a class.

V,J,size,D,DNA,CDR3
TRBV5-1,TRBJ2-7,-,-,TGCGCCAGCAGCTACAACTACAGGGTTGGAACCTACGAGCAGTACTTC,CASSYNYRVGTYEQYF
TRBV28,TRBJ2-5,-,TRBD2,TGTGCCAGCAGTTTAGTAGGGACTAGCAAAGAGACCCAGTACTTC,CASSLVGTSKETQYF
TRBV2,TRBJ1-4,-,-,TGTGCCAGCAGTGCCAGGGTCATTAATGAAAAACTGTTTTTT,CASSARVINEKLFF
TRBV3-1/TRBV3-2,TRBJ1-1,few,TRBD1,TGTGCCAGCAGCCGACAGGGGAACACTGAAGCTTTCTTT,CASSRQGNTEAFF
TRBV10-3,TRBJ1-1,-,-,TGTGCCATCAGTGAGTCCGGGGGGGGAACTGAAGCTTTCTTT,CAISESGGGTEAFF
TRBV28,TRBJ2-2,-,-,TGTGCCAGCAGTTTATCCGGAGGGCTGGGCACCGGGGAGCTGTTTTTT,CASSLSGGLGTGELFF
TRBV18,TRBJ2-6,-,-,TGTGCCAGCTCATCCTCAGAAGCTGGGGCCAACGTCCTGACTTTC,CASSSSEAGANVLTF
TRBV28,TRBJ1-5,-,-,TGTGCCAGCAGTTTCAAGGAGCAGCCCCAGCATTTT,CASSFKEQPQHF
TRBV5-5,TRBJ2-1,-,TRBD2,TGTGCCAGCAGCTTGGCATTAGCGGGGTACAATGAGCAGTTCTTC,CASSLALAGYNEQFF
TRBV7-2,TRBJ1-1,once,-,TGTGCCAGCAGCTTAATCCGAGGTAACACTGAAGCTTTCTTT,CASSLIRGNTEAFF
TRBV18,TRBJ1-6,-,-,TGTGCCAGCTCACCAAGCCGGGACAAGTATAATTCACCCCTCCACTTT,CASSPSRDKYNSPLHF
TRBV19,TRBJ1-2,-,-,TGTGCCAGTAGTATGATAGGGGCTAACTATGGCTACACCTTC,CASSMIGANYGYTF
TRBV10-2,TRBJ1-4,-,-,TGCGCCAGCAAGTTACAGGTTACAGAAAAACTGTTTTTT,CASKLQVTEKLFF
TRBV28,TRBJ2-7,-,-,TGTGCCAGCACCCCCGGCGACAAGCTTTACGAGCAGTACTTC,CASTPGDKLYEQYF
TRBV27,TRBJ1-2,-,-,TGTGCCAGCAGTCCCCTAGCGGGAGTAGGGTACACCTTC,CASSPLAGVGYTF
TRBV5-1,TRBJ1-4,-,-,TGCGCCAGCAGCCTGGGCGACAGCGCAACTAATGAAAAACTGTTTTTT,CASSLGDSATNEKLFF
TRBV5-1,TRBJ1-6,-,TRBD1,TGCGCCAGCAGCTTCGGACAGGGAAGATCACCCCTCCACTTT,CASSFGQGRSPLHF
TRBV6-5,TRBJ2-5,-,-,TGTGCCAGCAGTTACGAGGGCACCTGGGGAGAGACCCAGTACTTC,CASSYEGTWGETQYF
TRBV7-9,TRBJ1-1,once,TRBD1,TGTGCCAGCAGCTCTAACAGGGGCGCGGACACTGAAGCTTTCTTT,CASSSNRGADTEAFF
TRBV24-1,TRBJ2-7,-,TRBD1,TGTGCCACCCGGGGACAGGGGAACCACGAGCAGTACTTC,CATRGQGNHEQYF
TRBV9,TRBJ2-7,-,-,TGTGCCAGCAGCGTAGAGGGGGTTACCTCCTACGAGCAGTACTTC,CASSVEGVTSYEQYF
TRBV5-1,TRBJ2-1,-,TRBD2,TGCGCCAGCAGCTTGGGACTAGCGGGGGGGCGTGAGCAGTTCTTC,CASSLGLAGGREQFF
TRBV28,TRBJ1-4,-,-,TGTGCCAGCAGACTCGGGACACCCGGCTTTGAAAAACTGTTTTTT,CASRLGTPGFEKLFF
TRBV28,TRBJ2-5,-,-,TGTGCCAGCTGTTGGCACGGGGAGGCTGAAGAGACCCAGTACTTC,CASCWHGEAEETQYF
TRBV6-2/TRBV6-3,TRBJ2-3,-,-,TGTGCCAGCAGTTACTCGGTACAGAGCACAGATACGCAGTATTTT,CASSYSVQSTDTQYF
TRBV24-1,TRBJ2-5,-,-,TGTGCCACCAGTGATTTCCAGGTAGAGACCCAGTACTTC,CATSDFQVETQYF
TRBV19,TRBJ1-1,-,-,TGTGCCAGTAGATCTGGGCCAGGTTGGGCGAACACTGAAGCTTTCTTT,CASRSGPGWANTEAFF
TRBV5-5,TRBJ2-7,-,TRBD1,TGTGCCAGCAGCCAGGGGTTAGGGGGACAGCGCTACGAGCAGTACTTC,CASSQGLGGQRYEQYF
TRBV29-1,TRBJ2-1,-,-,TGCAGCCACGGGACTCGTAACAATGAGCAGTTCTTC,CSHGTRNNEQFF
TRBV2,TRBJ2-5,-,-,TGTGCCAGCAGCGGTCGGACAGCCCGAGAGACCCAGTACTTC,CASSGRTARETQYF
TRBV2,TRBJ2-3,-,-,TGTGCCAGCAGTCTGACTGACGCGGATACGCAGTATTTT,CASSLTDADTQYF
TRBV5-1,TRBJ2-7,-,-,TGCGCCAGCAGCCTGGACCCCCTAAGTACCATCTACGAGCAGTACTTC,CASSLDPLSTIYEQYF
TRBV19,TRBJ2-7,-,-,TGTGCCAGTAGTGCGGGACAGCAAATCTCCTACGAGCAGTACTTC,CASSAGQQISYEQYF
TRBV5-1,TRBJ2-2,-,-,TGCGCCAGCCGGGGACTCATGAACACCGGGGAGCTGTTTTTT,CASRGLMNTGELFF
TRBV7-6,TRBJ1-2,-,-,TGTGCCAGCAGCCAGACAGGCATCGGTGGCTACACCTTC,CASSQTGIGGYTF
TRBV7-3,TRBJ2-2,-,-,TGTGCCAGCAGCTTATTGTCGTTGGGAGTCGACGGGGAGCTGTTTTTT,CASSLLSLGVDGELFF
TRBV7-2,TRBJ2-1,-,-,TGTGCCAGCAGCTTTTGGAGGGGTAGGTACAATGAGCAGTTCTTC,CASSFWRGRYNEQFF
TRBV28,TRBJ1-5,-,-,TGTGCCAGTTCACAGGGTTATAGCAATCAGCCCCAGCATTTT,CASSQGYSNQPQHF
TRBV27,TRBJ1-3,-,TRBD1,TGTGCCAGCAGTACAGGGGGTTATCCTGGAAACACCATATATTTT,CASSTGGYPGNTIYF
TRBV7-3,TRBJ2-2,-,-,TGTGCCAGCAGCTTAATGGGGCTCACCGGGGAGCTGTTTTTT,CASSLMGLTGELFF
TRBV30,TRBJ2-7,-,-,TGTGCCTGGAGTGTCGACAGTCACTACGAGCAGTACTTC,CAWSVDSHYEQYF
TRBV5-4,TRBJ2-1,-,TRBD2,TGTGCCAGCAGCCCCAGCGGGGGCCAGGATGAGCAGTTCTTC,CASSPSGGQDEQFF
TRBV6-5,TRBJ2-1,-,TRBD2,TGTGCCAGCAGTTACAGCCAGGGAGGGTCCTACAATGAGCAGTTCTTC,CASSYSQGGSYNEQFF
TRBV9,TRBJ2-2,-,-,TGTGCCAGCAGCGTAGAGGAGGGGGCGGGTCCCACCGGGGAGCTGTTTTTT,CASSVEEGAGPTGELFF
TRBV5-1,TRBJ1-5,once,-,TGCGCCAGCAGCTTAGACAGAGGCAATCAGCCCCAGCATTTT,CASSLDRGNQPQHF
TRBV7-8,TRBJ1-5,-,TRBD1,TGTGCCAGCAGCCCCGGGACAGGGTTAAATCAGCCCCAGCATTTT,CASSPGTGLNQPQHF
TRBV30,TRBJ1-4,-,-,TGTGCCTGGAGAGAGCGCCTTCTCGGAAAACTGTTTTTT,CAWRERLLGKLFF
TRBV3-1/TRBV3-2,TRBJ1-6,-,-,TGTGCCAGCAGCCAAGCGGGGGTAGGGTCACCCCTCCACTTT,CASSQAGVGSPLHF
TRBV5-4,TRBJ1-1,-,-,TGTGCCAGCAGCGTAGACTACACTGAAGCTTTCTTT,CASSVDYTEAFF
TRBV5-6,TRBJ1-1,-,-,TGTGCCAGCAGCGCGGGGGGTTGGACTGAAGCTTTCTTT,CASSAGGWTEAFF
TRBV6-6,TRBJ2-1,many,-,TGTGCCAGCAGCCTGACGAGAGGACACTACAATGAGCAGTTCTTC,CASSLTRGHYNEQFF
TRBV2,TRBJ2-7,-,-,TGTGTCACCGGGATTACCTCCTACGAGCAGTACTTC,CVTGITSYEQYF
TRBV30,TRBJ1-2,once,-,TGTGCCTGGAGGGGACTGCGCCGTGGTGGCTACACCTTC,CAWRGLRRGGYTF
TRBV5-1,TRBJ2-1,few,TRBD2,TGCGCCAGCAGCCTGGCTAGCGGGGGCCACAATGAGCAGTTCTTC,CASSLASGGHNEQFF